These 29 T cell receptor beta chains were sequenced from one sample in a study of beta chain features in type 1 diabetes. Study outcomes and limitations: Shorter TCRB CDR3s, moderately but significantly so, marked every one of the four CD4+ subsets in Type 1 diabetes patients.

Reverse transcription of all isolated RNA meant that expressed TCRB transcripts were sequenced. The assay was immunoSEQ multiplex PCR, and TCRdb's table has in-frame clones only and misses some. Of hundreds of thousands of clones listed, roughly an eighth are singletons. No antigens are known for them. The sample consisted of naive CD4+ T cells from blood. These receptors originate from a man aged 18 to 30 with type 1 diabetes.

A few counts support this clone. The V and J genes are TRBV19 and TRBJ1-2; no definite D call. The germline V gene encodes CDR1 LNHDA and CDR2 SQIVND (reference sequence). V was cut by 1 base and J by 1 base, with 10 bases left in between. The length of the CDR3 is 15 residues. CDR3 sequence: CASSIGGSFNYGYTF. CDR3 nucleotide sequence: TGTGCCAGTAGTATAGGAGGCAGCTTTAACTATGGCTACACCTTC.

The chain links TRBV10-3 to TRBJ2-2; D remains unclear. Per germline, CDR1 ENHRY and CDR2 SYGVKD. The V gene lost 3 bases and the J gene lost 6 bases, with 2 bases spanning the gap. The CDR3 consists of 11 residues. The CDR3 DNA reads as TGTGCCATCAGTGATTCCGGGGAGCTGTTTTTT. It specifies CAISDSGELFF.

The rearrangement joins TRBV7-2 to TRBJ1-1; no firm D call. From germline, CDR1 is SGHTA and CDR2 FQGNSA. This CDR3 has 10 residues. Trimming removed 8 bases at V and 8 bases at J, with 9 bases between. The CDR3 DNA is TGTGCCAGCTCTGGCGGGGAAGCTTTCTTT. Protein: CASSGGEAFF.

Concerning this clone: The sample has other DNA sequences that encode this CDR3 too. This chain uses TRBV30 with TRBJ1-6; D is possibly TRBD1 (5 bases). The germline V and J ends were trimmed by 0 bases and 10 bases, with 10 bases remaining between them. CDR3 length: 13 residues. Per germline, CDR1 GTSNPN and CDR2 SVGIG (reference sequence). The DNA for the CDR3 is TGTGCCTGGAGTGTGGGCAGGGACTCACCCCTCCACTTT. Amino acids: CAWSVGRDSPLHF.

The chain carries TRBV5-6 and TRBJ2-7; D remains unclear. Germline lookup yields CDR1 SGHDT and CDR2 YYEEEE. The CDR3 has 13 amino acids. V was shortened by 0 bases and J by 2 bases, with 6 bases between the two germline ends. CDR3 nucleotide sequence: TGTGCCAGCAGCTTGGGCAGTACCTACGAGCAGTACTTC. This gives the protein CASSLGSTYEQYF.

CDR3 DNA sequence: TGTGCCTGGAGTAGGAGTTCGGGGAATCAGCCCCAGCATTTT. This gives the protein CAWSRSSGNQPQHF. This chain links TRBV30 with TRBJ1-5; D not certain. From germline, CDR1 is GTSNPN and CDR2 SVGIG (reference sequence). Trimming took 2 bases from V and 4 from J, leaving 12 bases between them. There are 14 residues in the CDR3.

This clone was observed a handful of times. The V gene is TRBV10-3, the J gene TRBJ1-2; D is uncertain. Germline V gene lookup returns CDR1 ENHRY and CDR2 SYGVKD. Trimming pared 2 bases from V and 3 bases from J, leaving 10 bases between. This CDR3 has 14 amino acids. The CDR3 DNA follows: TGTGCCATCAGTGAGGGTGACACTTACTATGGCTACACCTTC. This sequence encodes CAISEGDTYYGYTF.

This clone has only a few counts. This sequence joins TRBV13 and TRBJ1-5, with TRBD1 identical over 11 bases. Germline V lookup: CDR1 PRHDT, CDR2 FYEKMQ (reference sequence). This CDR3 region has 15 residues. J lost 6 bases, V lost 3 bases, and 4 bases had no gene match. As DNA, the CDR3 is TGTGCCAGCAGCTTTCGGACAGGGGGCAGTCAGCCCCAGCATTTT. It codes for CASSFRTGGSQPQHF.

Only a few counts were recorded for this clone. V and J are TRBV5-6 and TRBJ1-6; D gene unclear. Germline V gives CDR1 SGHDT, CDR2 YYEEEE. V lost 4 bases and J lost 10, with 12 bases in between. The CDR3 extends over 13 amino acids. The DNA for the CDR3 is TGTGCCAGCAGCCCAGAATTCGGATCACCCCTCCACTTT. As protein: CASSPEFGSPLHF.

The V gene is TRBV9, the J gene TRBJ2-2; D may be TRBD2 (5 bases). The CDR3 loop spans 15 amino acids. CDR1 is SGDLS, CDR2 YYNGEE, per germline. Trimming shortened V by 0 bases and J by 8 bases, and 14 bases separated the two germline ends. The CDR3 nucleotides read TGTGCCAGCAGCGTAGTAGGTGGACTCACGGGGGAGCTGTTTTTT. Amino acids: CASSVVGGLTGELFF. The whole variable domain, filled in from reference TRBV9 and TRBJ2-2, reads DSGVTQTPKHLITATGQRVTLRCSPRSGDLSVYWYQQSLDQGLQFLIQYYNGEERAKGNILERFSAQQFPDLHSELNLSSLELGDSALYFCASSVVGGLTGELFFGEGSRLTVL.

In regard to this clone: This CDR3 is also generated by other DNA sequences in the sample. The chain joins TRBV29-1 to TRBJ2-5; D remains unclear. CDR1 is SQVTM and CDR2 is ANQGSEA in the germline V gene. The length of the CDR3 is 11 residues. The V end was cut by 4 bases, the J end by 2 bases, with 5 bases between. CDR3 protein: CSVGTQETQYF. The CDR3 bases are TGCAGCGTTGGTACTCAAGAGACCCAGTACTTC.

The V and J genes are TRBV29-1 and TRBJ2-7; 8 bases match TRBD1. V dropped 4 bases and J dropped 6; count of bases not matched to a gene: 5. Germline V gene data show CDR1 as SQVTM and CDR2 as ANQGSEA. This CDR3 is 12 amino acids long. The CDR3 reads CSVVPGGGEQYF. In DNA form, the CDR3 reads TGCAGCGTTGTCCCAGGGGGCGGCGAGCAGTACTTC.

This clone has only a few counts. V and J are TRBV27 and TRBJ1-2, with D tentatively TRBD1 (6 bases). The V gene lost 10 bases and the J gene lost 8 bases, with 20 bases spanning the gap. The CDR3 length is 13 residues. Looked up from germline, CDR1 is MNHEY and CDR2 is SMNVEV (reference sequence). The CDR3 loop reads CATGESTGRGYTF. DNA of the CDR3: TGTGCCACCGGAGAAAGTACAGGGCGCGGCTACACCTTC.

In this sample, this clone turned up a few times. The chain has TRBV6-5 and TRBJ1-1; 7 bases are shared with TRBD1. With V trimmed by 4 bases and J by 1 base, 6 bases remained unmatched. The germline V gene encodes CDR1 MNHEY and CDR2 SVGAGI. The CDR3 has 15 amino acids. The CDR3 protein is CASSSRQGPNTEAFF. CDR3 in DNA: TGTGCCAGCAGTTCCCGACAGGGCCCGAACACTGAAGCTTTCTTT.

This chain uses TRBV5-4 with TRBJ1-3, with D uncertain. This CDR3 contains 15 residues. V was cut by 0 bases and J by 7 bases, with 14 bases left in between. Germline CDR1 and CDR2: SGHNT and YYREEE (reference sequence). This CDR3 reads CASSLAGVGANTIYF. The CDR3 DNA is TGTGCCAGCAGCTTGGCCGGGGTAGGAGCGAACACCATATATTTT.

This clone was seen more than once but under ten times. The gene calls are TRBV4-1 and TRBJ2-3; D is unresolved. From germline, CDR1 is MGHRA and CDR2 YSYEKL. V shed 0 bases and J shed 2 bases, with 18 bases lying between them. The CDR3 length is 18 residues. The CDR3 protein is CASSQDPRRPHHTDTQYF. The CDR3 DNA is TGCGCCAGCAGCCAAGATCCGCGGCGACCCCACCACACAGATACGCAGTATTTT.

The V and J genes are TRBV11-1 and TRBJ2-2; 7 bases agree with TRBD1. The CDR3 consists of 12 residues. Germline values: CDR1 SGHAT, CDR2 FQDESV (reference sequence). Trimming took 6 bases from V and 8 from J; bases not matched to a gene: 3. The chain's CDR3 is CASSLGQGELFF. CDR3 bases: TGTGCCAGCAGTCTGGGACAGGGGGAGCTGTTTTTT. Filled out from reference TRBV11-1 and TRBJ2-2, the complete variable domain reads EAEVAQSPRYKITEKSQAVAFWCDPISGHATLYWYRQILGQGPELLVQFQDESVVDDSQLPKDRFSAERLKGVDSTLKIQPAELGDSAMYLCASSLGQGELFFGEGSRLTVL.

The rearrangement uses TRBV4-1 and TRBJ1-2; TRBD1 agrees at 7 bases. With 3 bases clipped from V and 8 bases from J, the junction kept 12 bases outside the gene matches. The CDR3 consists of 15 residues. CDR1 MGHRA and CDR2 YSYEKL come from the germline V gene. This chain's CDR3 is CASSQPRQGRSGYTF. As DNA, the CDR3 is TGCGCCAGCAGCCAGCCAAGACAGGGTCGCTCCGGCTACACCTTC.

J is TRBJ2-3 and V is TRBV30; a possible D gene is TRBD2 (5 bases). Per the germline V gene, CDR1 is GTSNPN and CDR2 is SVGIG (reference sequence). With 4 bases removed from V and 1 base from J, the gap between germline ends came to 9 bases. This CDR3 comprises 13 residues. In nucleotides, the CDR3 is TGTGCCTGGATGTTTAGCGGCACAGATACGCAGTATTTT. It encodes CAWMFSGTDTQYF.

This clone has just a few counts. At the DNA level, this CDR3 is encoded by other sequences in the same sample as well. The V gene is TRBV30, the J gene TRBJ1-1; no clear D gene. The V gene's germline CDR1 is GTSNPN and CDR2 SVGIG (reference sequence). Trimming took off 0 bases at V and 1 base at J, with 6 bases between the two ends. The CDR3 extends over 13 amino acids. CDR3 bases: TGTGCCTGGAGTGTACGGGCGAACACTGAAGCTTTCTTT. This gives the protein CAWSVRANTEAFF.

This chain joins TRBV7-9 and TRBJ1-5, with 9 bases matching TRBD1. V shed 3 bases and J 7 bases; nucleotides not matched to a gene: 7. Germline lookup yields CDR1 SEHNR and CDR2 FQNEAQ (reference sequence). There are 15 residues in the CDR3. The CDR3 loop reads CASSLVGTGQQPQHF. The DNA of the CDR3 is TGTGCCAGCAGCTTGGTAGGGACAGGGCAGCAGCCCCAGCATTTT. Full variable domain (outside the CDR3, taken from reference TRBV7-9 and TRBJ1-5): DTGVSQNPRHKITKRGQNVTFRCDPISEHNRLYWYRQTLGQGPEFLTYFQNEAQLEKSRLLSDRFSAERPKGSFSTLEIQRTEQGDSAMYLCASSLVGTGQQPQHFGDGTRLSIL.

The chain has TRBV30 and TRBJ2-1; maybe TRBD2 (6 bases). The V and J ends lost 0 bases and 6 bases respectively, with 12 bases between them. Germline CDR1 reads GTSNPN; CDR2 reads SVGIG (reference sequence). The CDR3 is 14 residues long. The CDR3 bases are TGTGCCTGGAGTGTAGCGGGCTTGAGCAATGAGCAGTTCTTC. As protein: CAWSVAGLSNEQFF. The variable domain in full, completed from reference TRBV30 and TRBJ2-1, reads SQTIHQWPATLVQPVGSPLSLECTVEGTSNPNLYWYRQAAGRGLQLLFYSVGIGQISSEVPQNLSASRPQDRQFILSSKKLLLSDSGFYLCAWSVAGLSNEQFFGPGTRLTVL.

This clone has a handful of counts. This rearrangement joins TRBV6-6 to TRBJ1-1, with 7 nucleotides matching TRBD1. Germline values: CDR1 MNHNY, CDR2 SVGAGI (reference sequence). The V segment lost 5 bases and the J segment 1 base; nucleotides outside the gene matches: 7. This CDR3 region has 15 residues. Written as DNA, the CDR3 is TGTGCCAGCAGTCCCCTCAGGGGGGGGAACACTGAAGCTTTCTTT. It codes for CASSPLRGGNTEAFF.

The chain uses TRBV6-5 and TRBJ1-4; unclear D gene. Germline values: CDR1 MNHEY, CDR2 SVGAGI. This CDR3 is 12 amino acids long. With 2 bases removed from V and 10 bases from J, the gap between germline ends came to 8 bases. The CDR3 DNA sequence: TGTGCCAGCAGTTACACGAGTGGAAAACTGTTTTTT. Its translation: CASSYTSGKLFF.

This chain connects TRBV11-2 to TRBJ1-1; tentative D call: TRBD1 (6 bases). Trimming cost V 1 base and J 6 bases, with 15 bases left between them. CDR1 and CDR2 from the germline V gene are SGHAT and FQNNGV. CDR3 length: 15 amino acids. CDR3: CASSLADLRTAEAFF. The CDR3 bases are TGTGCCAGCAGCTTAGCGGATCTTAGGACAGCTGAAGCTTTCTTT.

The chain employs TRBV2 and TRBJ2-7, with a possible D match to TRBD2 (6 bases). V lost 3 bases, J lost 4 bases, and 13 bases lay in between. Germline V gene lookup returns CDR1 SNHLY and CDR2 FYNNEI. The CDR3 totals 14 residues. The CDR3 loop is CASSDFGGIYEQYF. CDR3 sequence (DNA): TGTGCCAGCAGTGACTTCGGCGGGATTTACGAGCAGTACTTC.

This clone was counted between two and nine times. The chain combines TRBV11-2 with TRBJ2-6; D remains ambiguous. Germline assignment: CDR1 SGHAT and CDR2 FQNNGV. V was trimmed by 7 bases and J by 2 bases, leaving 3 bases between them. The CDR3 spans 12 residues. CDR3 DNA sequence: TGTGCCAGCACGCCTGGGGCCAACGTCCTGACTTTC. Its protein is CASTPGANVLTF.

The gene calls are TRBV7-9 and TRBJ1-4, with D tentatively TRBD1 (6 bases). Between the trimmed V and J ends, which lost 6 bases and 4 bases, there was a span of 24 bases. The germline V gene encodes CDR1 SEHNR and CDR2 FQNEAQ (reference sequence). This CDR3 is 18 amino acids long. CDR3 coding DNA: TGTGCCAGCAGACCCAATTTTGGGACAACAGGCAGTAATGAAAAACTGTTTTTT. It yields the protein CASRPNFGTTGSNEKLFF.

This clone was seen more than once but under ten times. V gene TRBV5-1 combines with J gene TRBJ2-7, with a possible D match to TRBD1 (6 bases). V lost 2 bases and J lost 7, with 19 bases in between. The germline V gene has CDR1 SGHRS and CDR2 YFSETQ. This CDR3 has 15 residues. The CDR3 coding sequence is TGCGCCAGCAGCTTCCCGACAGGTTCTGAGGGTGAGCAGTACTTC. It yields the protein CASSFPTGSEGEQYF.